The clone carrying this T cell receptor (beta chain) was found many times. These data come from a study of T-cell reconstitution after alpha-beta-depleted transplantation in children. V lost 7 bases to trimming and J lost 0 bases; unmatched junction nucleotides: 4. Germline V gene lookup returns CDR1 SQVTM and CDR2 ANQGSEA. The CDR3 runs 13 residues. The authors prepared the TCRbeta library with unique molecular identifiers. TCRdb recomputed calls from the PCR reads with MiXCR, one row per CDR3 protein. The sample carries roughly 200,000 distinct CDR3 sequences, 6% to 7% recorded once. V gene TRBV29-1 combines with J gene TRBJ2-7; 9 nucleotides line up with TRBD1. The material was PBMCs from the stem cell graft donor, obtained from the stem cell graft. This receptor was identified in a human donor who donated a stem cell graft to a child with Wiskott-Aldrich syndrome. Here the CDR3 reads CSAGTGFSYEQYF. Here the CDR3 DNA reads TGCAGCGCCGGGACAGGGTTCTCCTACGAGCAGTACTTC.